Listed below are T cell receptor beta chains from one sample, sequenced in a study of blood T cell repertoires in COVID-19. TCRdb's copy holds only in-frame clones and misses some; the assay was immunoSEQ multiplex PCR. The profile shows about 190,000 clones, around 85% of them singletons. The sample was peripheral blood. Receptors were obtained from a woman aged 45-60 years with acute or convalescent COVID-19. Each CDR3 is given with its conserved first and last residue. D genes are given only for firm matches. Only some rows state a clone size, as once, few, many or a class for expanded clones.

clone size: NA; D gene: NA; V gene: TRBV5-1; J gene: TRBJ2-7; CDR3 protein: CASSLSSGSYEQYF; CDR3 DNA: TGCGCCAGCAGCCTATCTAGTGGTTCCTACGAGCAGTACTTC
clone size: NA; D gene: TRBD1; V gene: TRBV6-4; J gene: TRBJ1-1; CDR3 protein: CASSEGVGTGPTEAFF; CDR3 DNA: TGTGCCAGCAGTGAGGGGGTGGGGACAGGGCCCACTGAAGCTTTCTTT
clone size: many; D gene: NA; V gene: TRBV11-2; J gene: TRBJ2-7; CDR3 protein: CASSLGSNEQYF; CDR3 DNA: TGTGCCAGCAGCTTAGGGAGTAACGAGCAGTACTTC
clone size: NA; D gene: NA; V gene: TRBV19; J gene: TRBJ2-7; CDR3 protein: CASSIKGGSYEQYF; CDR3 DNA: TGTGCCAGTAGTATCAAGGGGGGGTCCTACGAGCAGTACTTC
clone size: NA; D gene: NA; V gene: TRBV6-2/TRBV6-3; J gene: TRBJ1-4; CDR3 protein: CASSTSGATNEKLFF; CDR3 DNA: TGTGCCAGCAGTACGTCAGGGGCGACTAATGAAAAACTGTTTTTT
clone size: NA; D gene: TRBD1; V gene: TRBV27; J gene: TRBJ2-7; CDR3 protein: CASSTPGQGIHEQYF; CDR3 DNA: TGTGCCAGCAGTACCCCGGGACAGGGTATCCACGAGCAGTACTTC
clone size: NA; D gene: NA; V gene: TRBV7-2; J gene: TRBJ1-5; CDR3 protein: CASSSGRNQPQHF; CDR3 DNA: TGTGCCAGCAGTTCTGGGAGAAATCAGCCCCAGCATTTT
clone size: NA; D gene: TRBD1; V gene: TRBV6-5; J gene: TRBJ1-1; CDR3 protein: CASIFTGGSGEAFF; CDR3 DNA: TGTGCCAGCATTTTTACAGGGGGCTCGGGTGAAGCTTTCTTT
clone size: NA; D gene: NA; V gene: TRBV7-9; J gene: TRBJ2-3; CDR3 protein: CASSSTGRDTQYF; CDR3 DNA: TGTGCCAGCAGCTCGACAGGGAGGGATACGCAGTATTTT
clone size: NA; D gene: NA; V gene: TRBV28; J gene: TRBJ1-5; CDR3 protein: CASSYRPGQTPNQPQHF; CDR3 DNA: TGTGCCAGCAGTTACCGTCCGGGACAAACACCCAATCAGCCCCAGCATTTT
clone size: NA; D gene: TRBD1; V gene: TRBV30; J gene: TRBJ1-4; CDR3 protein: CAWSVRGTGSEKLFF; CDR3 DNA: TGTGCCTGGAGTGTACGTGGGACAGGGAGTGAAAAACTGTTTTTT
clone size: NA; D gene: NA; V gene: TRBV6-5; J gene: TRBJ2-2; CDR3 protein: CASRSGQNTGELFF; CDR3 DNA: TGTGCCAGCAGATCCGGACAGAACACCGGGGAGCTGTTTTTT
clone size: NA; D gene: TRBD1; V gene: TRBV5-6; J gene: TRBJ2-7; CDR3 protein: CASSLVDRPYEQYF; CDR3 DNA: TGTGCCAGCAGCTTGGTGGACAGGCCCTACGAGCAGTACTTC
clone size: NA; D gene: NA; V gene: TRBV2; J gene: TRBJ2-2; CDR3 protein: CASSETHYRTGELFF; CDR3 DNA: TGTGCCAGCAGTGAAACGCACTATAGGACCGGGGAGCTGTTTTTT
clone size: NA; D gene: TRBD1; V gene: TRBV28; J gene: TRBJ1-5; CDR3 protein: CASSPYGQGDQPQHF; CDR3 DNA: TGTGCCAGCAGTCCCTATGGACAGGGAGATCAGCCCCAGCATTTT
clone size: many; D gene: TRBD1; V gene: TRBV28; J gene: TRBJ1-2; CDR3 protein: CASSVPGQGNYGYTF; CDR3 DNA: TGTGCCAGCAGCGTCCCGGGACAGGGGAACTATGGCTACACCTTC
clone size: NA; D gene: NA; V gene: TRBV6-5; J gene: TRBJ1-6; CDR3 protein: CASFRGGPSPLHF; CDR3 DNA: TGTGCCTCGTTTCGGGGGGGACCCTCACCCCTCCACTTT
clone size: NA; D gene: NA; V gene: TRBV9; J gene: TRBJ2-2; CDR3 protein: CASSKDIGTGELFF; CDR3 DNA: TGTGCCAGCAGTAAGGACATCGGTACCGGGGAGCTGTTTTTT
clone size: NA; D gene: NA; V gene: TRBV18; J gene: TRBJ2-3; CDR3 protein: CASSLFPTDTDTQYF; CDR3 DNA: TGTGCCAGCTCACTATTTCCGACTGACACAGATACGCAGTATTTT
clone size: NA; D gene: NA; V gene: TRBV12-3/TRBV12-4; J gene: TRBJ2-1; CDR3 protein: CASSNRDWQFF; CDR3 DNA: TGTGCCAGCAGTAACCGGGACTGGCAGTTCTTC
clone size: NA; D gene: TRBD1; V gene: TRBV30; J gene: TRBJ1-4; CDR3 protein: CAWSVQGTVNEKLFF; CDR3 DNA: TGTGCCTGGAGTGTACAGGGGACGGTTAATGAAAAACTGTTTTTT
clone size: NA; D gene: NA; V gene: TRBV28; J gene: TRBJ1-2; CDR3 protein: CASVGPRDIDTNYGYTF; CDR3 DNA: TGTGCCAGCGTCGGCCCCCGGGACATCGACACTAACTATGGCTACACCTTC
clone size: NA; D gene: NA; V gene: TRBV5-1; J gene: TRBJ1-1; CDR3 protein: CASSLATGKITEAFF; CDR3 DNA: TGCGCCAGCAGCTTGGCAACGGGAAAGATAACTGAAGCTTTCTTT
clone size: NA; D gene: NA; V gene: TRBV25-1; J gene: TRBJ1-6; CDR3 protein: CASSVGYGSPLHF; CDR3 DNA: TGTGCCAGCAGTGTCGGGTACGGGTCACCCCTCCACTTT
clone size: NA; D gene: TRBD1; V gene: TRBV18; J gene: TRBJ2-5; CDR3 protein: CASSLGQKETQYF; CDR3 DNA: TGTGCCAGCTCACTGGGACAGAAAGAGACCCAGTACTTC
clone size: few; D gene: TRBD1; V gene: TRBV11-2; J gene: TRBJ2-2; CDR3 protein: CASSLARTGLSGELFF; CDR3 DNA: TGTGCCAGCAGCTTAGCTAGGACAGGGCTATCCGGGGAGCTGTTTTTT
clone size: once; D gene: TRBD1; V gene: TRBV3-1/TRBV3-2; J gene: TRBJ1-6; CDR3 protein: CASSQVWGQGNSPLHF; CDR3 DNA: TGTGCCAGCAGCCAAGTCTGGGGACAGGGGAATTCACCCCTCCACTTT
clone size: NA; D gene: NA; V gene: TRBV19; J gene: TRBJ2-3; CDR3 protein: CASRALSTDTQYF; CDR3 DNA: TGTGCCAGTAGGGCCTTAAGCACAGATACGCAGTATTTT
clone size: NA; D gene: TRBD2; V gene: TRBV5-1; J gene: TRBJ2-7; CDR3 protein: CASSLLAGGYYEQYF; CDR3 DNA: TGCGCCAGCAGCCTCCTCGCGGGAGGTTACTACGAGCAGTACTTC
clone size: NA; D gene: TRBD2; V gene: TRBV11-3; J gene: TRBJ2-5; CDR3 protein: CASSSSSGKETQYF; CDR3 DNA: TGTGCCAGCAGCTCCTCTAGCGGAAAAGAGACCCAGTACTTC
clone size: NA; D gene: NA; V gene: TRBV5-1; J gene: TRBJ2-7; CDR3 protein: CASSLGLREQYF; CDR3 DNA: TGCGCCAGCAGCTTGGGATTGCGCGAGCAGTACTTC
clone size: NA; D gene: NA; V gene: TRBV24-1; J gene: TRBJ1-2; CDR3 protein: CATSDPTIRNGYTF; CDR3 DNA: TGTGCCACCAGTGACCCCACGATCAGAAATGGCTACACCTTC
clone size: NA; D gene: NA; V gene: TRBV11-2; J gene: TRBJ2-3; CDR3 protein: CASSLTGRADTQYF; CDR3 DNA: TGTGCCAGCAGCTTAACAGGGAGGGCAGATACGCAGTATTTT
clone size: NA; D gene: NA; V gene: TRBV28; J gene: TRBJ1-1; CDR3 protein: CASSLFGQVVNTEAFF; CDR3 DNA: TGTGCCAGCAGTTTATTTGGGCAGGTCGTGAACACTGAAGCTTTCTTT
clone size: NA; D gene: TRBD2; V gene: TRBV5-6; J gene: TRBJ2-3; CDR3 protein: CASSYIGLAGVADTQYF; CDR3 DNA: TGTGCCAGCAGCTATATAGGGCTAGCGGGAGTCGCAGATACGCAGTATTTT
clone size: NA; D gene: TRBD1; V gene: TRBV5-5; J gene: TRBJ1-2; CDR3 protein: CASSYGTANYGYTF; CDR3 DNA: TGTGCCAGCAGCTATGGGACAGCCAACTATGGCTACACCTTC
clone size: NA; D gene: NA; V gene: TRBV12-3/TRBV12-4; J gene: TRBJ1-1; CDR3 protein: CASQRSSFTEAFF; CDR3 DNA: TGTGCCAGCCAGCGTAGTAGCTTTACTGAAGCTTTCTTT
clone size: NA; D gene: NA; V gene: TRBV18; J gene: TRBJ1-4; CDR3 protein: CASSPAGVANEKLFF; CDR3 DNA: TGTGCCAGCTCACCCGCAGGGGTTGCTAATGAAAAACTGTTTTTT
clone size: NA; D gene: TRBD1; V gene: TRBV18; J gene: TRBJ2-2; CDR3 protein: CASSPRQGRSYTGELFF; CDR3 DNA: TGTGCCAGCTCACCGAGACAGGGGAGGTCCTACACCGGGGAGCTGTTTTTT
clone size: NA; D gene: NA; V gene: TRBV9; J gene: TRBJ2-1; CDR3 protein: CASSVPPGQHNEQFF; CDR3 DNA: TGTGCCAGCAGCGTTCCTCCGGGACAACACAATGAGCAGTTCTTC
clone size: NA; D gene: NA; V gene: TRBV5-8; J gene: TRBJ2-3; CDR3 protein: CASSLTGIRSDTQYF; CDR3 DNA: TGTGCCAGCAGCTTAACCGGGATCAGATCAGATACGCAGTATTTT
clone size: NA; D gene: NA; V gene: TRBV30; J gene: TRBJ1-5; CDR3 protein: CAWSVGGALSNQPQHF; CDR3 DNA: TGTGCCTGGAGTGTGGGGGGGGCCCTTAGTAATCAGCCCCAGCATTTT
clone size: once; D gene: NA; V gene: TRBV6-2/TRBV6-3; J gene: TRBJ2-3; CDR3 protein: CASSYSHLVTDTQYF; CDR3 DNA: TGTGCCAGCAGTTACTCGCATCTAGTCACAGATACGCAGTATTTT
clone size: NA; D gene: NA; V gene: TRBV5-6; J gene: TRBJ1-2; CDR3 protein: CASSLGSNYGYTF; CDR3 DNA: TGTGCCAGCAGCTTGGGGAGCAACTATGGCTACACCTTC
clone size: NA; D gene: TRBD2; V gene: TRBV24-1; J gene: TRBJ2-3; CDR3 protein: CATSDLRPGGGDTQYF; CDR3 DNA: TGTGCCACCAGTGATTTGAGACCGGGAGGGGGGGATACGCAGTATTTT
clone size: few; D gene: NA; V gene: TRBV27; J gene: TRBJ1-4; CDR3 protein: CASSYLGAELFF; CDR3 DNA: TGTGCCAGCAGTTATTTGGGGGCGGAACTGTTTTTT
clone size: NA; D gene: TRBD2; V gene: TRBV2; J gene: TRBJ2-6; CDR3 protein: CASKLSGGLSSGANVLTF; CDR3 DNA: TGTGCCAGCAAACTAAGCGGGGGGCTCAGCTCTGGGGCCAACGTCCTGACTTTC
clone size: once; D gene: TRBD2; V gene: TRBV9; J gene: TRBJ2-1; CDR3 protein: CASSEREVNEQFF; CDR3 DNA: TGTGCCAGCAGCGAACGGGAGGTCAATGAGCAGTTCTTC
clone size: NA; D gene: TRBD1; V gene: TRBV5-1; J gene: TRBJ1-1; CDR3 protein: CASWTGQVPPEAFF; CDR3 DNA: TGCGCCAGCTGGACGGGACAGGTTCCCCCTGAAGCTTTCTTT
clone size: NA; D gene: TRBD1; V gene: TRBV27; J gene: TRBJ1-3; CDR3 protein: CASSLGGQWGNTIYF; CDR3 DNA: TGTGCCAGCAGTTTAGGGGGACAGTGGGGAAACACCATATATTTT
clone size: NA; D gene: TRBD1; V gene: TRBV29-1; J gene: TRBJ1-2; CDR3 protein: CSVARGNYGYTF; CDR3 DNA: TGCAGCGTTGCCAGGGGGAACTATGGCTACACCTTC
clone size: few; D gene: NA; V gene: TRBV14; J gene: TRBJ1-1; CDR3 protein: CASSQLPGRNTEAFF; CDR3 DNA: TGTGCCAGCAGCCAGCTCCCGGGGAGGAACACTGAAGCTTTCTTT
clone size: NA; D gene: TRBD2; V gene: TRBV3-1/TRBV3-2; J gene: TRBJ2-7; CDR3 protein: CASSQVLAGGPGEQYF; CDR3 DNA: TGTGCCAGCAGCCAAGTACTAGCGGGGGGGCCGGGCGAGCAGTACTTC
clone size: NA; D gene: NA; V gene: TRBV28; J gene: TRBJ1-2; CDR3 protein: CASSLGAVPIYGYTF; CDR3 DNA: TGTGCCAGCAGTTTAGGAGCGGTTCCGATCTATGGCTACACCTTC